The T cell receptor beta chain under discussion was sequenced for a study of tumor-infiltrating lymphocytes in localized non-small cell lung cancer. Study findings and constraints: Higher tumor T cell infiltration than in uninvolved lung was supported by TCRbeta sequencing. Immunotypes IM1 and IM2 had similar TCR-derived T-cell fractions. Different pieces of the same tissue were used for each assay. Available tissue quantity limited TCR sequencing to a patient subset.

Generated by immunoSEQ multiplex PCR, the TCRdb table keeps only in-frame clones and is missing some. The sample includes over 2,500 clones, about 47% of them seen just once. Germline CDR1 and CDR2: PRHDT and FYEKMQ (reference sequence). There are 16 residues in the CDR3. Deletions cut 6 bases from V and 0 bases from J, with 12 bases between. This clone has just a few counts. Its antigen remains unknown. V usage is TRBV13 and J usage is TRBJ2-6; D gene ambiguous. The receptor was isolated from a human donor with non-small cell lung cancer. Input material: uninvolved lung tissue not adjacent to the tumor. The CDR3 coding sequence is TGTGCCAGCAGGGCGCCAGGCTACTCTGGGGCCAACGTCCTGACTTTC. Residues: CASRAPGYSGANVLTF.